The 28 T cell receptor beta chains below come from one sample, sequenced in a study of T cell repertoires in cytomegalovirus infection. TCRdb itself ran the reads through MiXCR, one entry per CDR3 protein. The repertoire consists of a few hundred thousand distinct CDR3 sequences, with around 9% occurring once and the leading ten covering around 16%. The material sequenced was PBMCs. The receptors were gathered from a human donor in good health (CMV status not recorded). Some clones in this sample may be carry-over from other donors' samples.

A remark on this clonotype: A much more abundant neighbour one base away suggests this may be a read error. The CDR3 bases are TGTGCCAGCATCCGCACTAGCGGGGTCCTTGGGGCAGATACGCAGTATTTT. Residues: CASIRTSGVLGADTQYF. The chain has TRBV5-6 and TRBJ2-3; 10 bases map to TRBD2. The CDR3 is made up of 17 amino acids. From germline, CDR1 is SGHDT and CDR2 YYEEEE. Germline trimming cut 6 bases from V and 4 bases from J; bases unmatched to any gene: 14.

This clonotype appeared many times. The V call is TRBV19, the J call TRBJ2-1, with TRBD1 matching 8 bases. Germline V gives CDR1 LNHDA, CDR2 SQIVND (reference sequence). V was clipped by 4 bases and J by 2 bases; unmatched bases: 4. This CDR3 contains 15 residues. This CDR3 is CASSTTGAAYNEQFF. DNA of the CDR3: TGTGCCAGTAGTACGACAGGGGCTGCCTACAATGAGCAGTTCTTC.

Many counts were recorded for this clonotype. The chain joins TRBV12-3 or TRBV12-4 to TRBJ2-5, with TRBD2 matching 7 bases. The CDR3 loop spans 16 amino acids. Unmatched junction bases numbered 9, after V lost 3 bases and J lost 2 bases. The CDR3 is CASSFLSGTTQETQYF. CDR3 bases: TGTGCCAGCAGTTTCCTCAGCGGGACGACTCAAGAGACCCAGTACTTC.

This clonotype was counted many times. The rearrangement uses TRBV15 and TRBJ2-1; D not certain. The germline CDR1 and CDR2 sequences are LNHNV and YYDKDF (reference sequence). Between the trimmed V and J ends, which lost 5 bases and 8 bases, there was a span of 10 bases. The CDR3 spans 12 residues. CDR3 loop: CATSYIRDEQFF. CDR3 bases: TGTGCCACCAGCTACATCCGGGATGAGCAGTTCTTC.

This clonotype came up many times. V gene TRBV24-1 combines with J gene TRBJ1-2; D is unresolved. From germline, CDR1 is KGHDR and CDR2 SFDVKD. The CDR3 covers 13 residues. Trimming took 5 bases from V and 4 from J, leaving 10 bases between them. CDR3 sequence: CATSGAPFYGYTF. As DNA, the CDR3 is TGTGCCACCAGTGGTGCACCCTTCTATGGCTACACCTTC.

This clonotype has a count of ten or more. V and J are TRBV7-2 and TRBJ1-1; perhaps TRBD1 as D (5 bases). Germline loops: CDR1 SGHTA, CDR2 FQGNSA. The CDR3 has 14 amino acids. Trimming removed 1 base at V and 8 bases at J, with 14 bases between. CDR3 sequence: CASSLGQTTAEAFF. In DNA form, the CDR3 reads TGTGCCAGCAGCTTAGGACAGACCACGGCCGAAGCTTTCTTT.

The CDR3 loop is CSANLSPRGRQTQYF. In DNA, the CDR3 is TGCAGTGCTAACCTGTCCCCCCGGGGCAGGCAGACCCAGTACTTC. The chain carries TRBV20-1 and TRBJ2-5; D tentatively reads TRBD1 or TRBD2 (5 bases each). This CDR3 spans 15 amino acids. V was pared by 4 bases and J by 6 bases, with 21 bases between. From germline, CDR1 is DFQATT and CDR2 SNEGSKA (reference sequence).

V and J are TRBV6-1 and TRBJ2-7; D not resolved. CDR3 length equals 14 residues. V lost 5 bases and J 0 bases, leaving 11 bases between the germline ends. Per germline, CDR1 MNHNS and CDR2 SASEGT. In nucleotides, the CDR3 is TGTGCCAGCAGTTCCCAGCTAACCTCCTACGAGCAGTACTTC. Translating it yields CASSSQLTSYEQYF.

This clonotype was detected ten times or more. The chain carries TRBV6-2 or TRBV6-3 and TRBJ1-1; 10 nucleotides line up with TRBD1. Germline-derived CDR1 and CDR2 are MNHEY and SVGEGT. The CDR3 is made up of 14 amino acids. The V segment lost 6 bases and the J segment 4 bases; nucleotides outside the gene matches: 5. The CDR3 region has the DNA TGTGCCAGCAGACTAGGGACAGGGGCCACTGAAGCTTTCTTT. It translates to CASRLGTGATEAFF.

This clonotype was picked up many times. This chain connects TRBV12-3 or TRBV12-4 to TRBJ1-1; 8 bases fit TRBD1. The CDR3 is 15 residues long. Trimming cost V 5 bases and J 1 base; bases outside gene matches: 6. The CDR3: CASSPGGSRNTEAFF. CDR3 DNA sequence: TGTGCCAGCAGTCCAGGGGGCAGCCGGAACACTGAAGCTTTCTTT.

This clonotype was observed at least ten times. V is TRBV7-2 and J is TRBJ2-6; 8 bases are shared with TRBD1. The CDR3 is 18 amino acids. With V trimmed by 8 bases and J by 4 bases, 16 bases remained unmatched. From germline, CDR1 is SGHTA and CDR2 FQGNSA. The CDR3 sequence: CASALSSRTGRGANVLTF. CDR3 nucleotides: TGTGCCAGCGCACTGTCCAGCCGGACAGGGAGGGGGGCCAACGTCCTGACTTTC. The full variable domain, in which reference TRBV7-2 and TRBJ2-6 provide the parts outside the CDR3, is GAGVSQSPSNKVTEKGKDVELRCDPISGHTALYWYRQSLGQGLEFLIYFQGNSAPDKSGLPSDRFSAERTGGSVSTLTIQRTQQEDSAVYLCASALSSRTGRGANVLTFGAGSRLTVL.

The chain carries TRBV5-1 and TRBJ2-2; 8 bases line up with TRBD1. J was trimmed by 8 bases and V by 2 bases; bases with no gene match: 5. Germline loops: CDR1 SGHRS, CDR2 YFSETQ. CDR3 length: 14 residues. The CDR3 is CASSFGQGSGELFF. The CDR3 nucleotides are TGCGCCAGCAGCTTCGGACAGGGATCTGGGGAGCTGTTTTTT.

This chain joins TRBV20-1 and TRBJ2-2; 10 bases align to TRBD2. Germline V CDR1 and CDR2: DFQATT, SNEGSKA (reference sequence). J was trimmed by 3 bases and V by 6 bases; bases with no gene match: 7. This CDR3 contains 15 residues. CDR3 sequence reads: CSAGLAGADTGELFF. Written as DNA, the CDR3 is TGCAGTGCCGGCCTAGCGGGAGCTGACACCGGGGAGCTGTTTTTT.

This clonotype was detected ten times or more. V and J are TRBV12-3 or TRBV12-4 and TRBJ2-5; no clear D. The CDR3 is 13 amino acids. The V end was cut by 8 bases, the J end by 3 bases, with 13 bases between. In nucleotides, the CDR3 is TGTGCCAGCCGGCTCGATGGAAAAGAGACCCAGTACTTC. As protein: CASRLDGKETQYF.

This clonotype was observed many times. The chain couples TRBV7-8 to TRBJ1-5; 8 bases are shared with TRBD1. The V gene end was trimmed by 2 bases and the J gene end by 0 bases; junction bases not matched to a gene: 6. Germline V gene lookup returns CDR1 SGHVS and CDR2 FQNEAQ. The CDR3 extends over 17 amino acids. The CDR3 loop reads CASSLRAGQDSNQPQHF. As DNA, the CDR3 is TGTGCCAGCAGCTTACGGGCGGGACAGGATAGCAATCAGCCCCAGCATTTT.

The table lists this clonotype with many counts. DNA of the CDR3: TGTGCCAGCAGCCTAAGGACAGCCCAAGGGGAGACCCAGTACTTC. Protein sequence: CASSLRTAQGETQYF. V and J are TRBV7-8 and TRBJ2-5, with D possibly matching TRBD1 (6 bases). V was trimmed by 5 bases and J by 5 bases, leaving 18 bases between them. The CDR3 has 15 amino acids. The germline V gene encodes CDR1 SGHVS and CDR2 FQNEAQ.

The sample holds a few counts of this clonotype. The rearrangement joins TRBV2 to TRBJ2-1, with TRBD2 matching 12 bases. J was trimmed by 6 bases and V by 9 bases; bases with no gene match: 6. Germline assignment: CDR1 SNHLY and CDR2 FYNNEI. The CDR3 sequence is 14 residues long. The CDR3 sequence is CASIGLAGSNEQFF. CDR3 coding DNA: TGTGCCAGTATCGGACTAGCGGGATCCAATGAGCAGTTCTTC.

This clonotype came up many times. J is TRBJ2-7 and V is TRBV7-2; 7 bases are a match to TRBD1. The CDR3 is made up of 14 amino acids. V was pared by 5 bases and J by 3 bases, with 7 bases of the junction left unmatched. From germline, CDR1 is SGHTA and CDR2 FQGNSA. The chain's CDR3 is CASSQNRDSYEQYF. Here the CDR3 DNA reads TGTGCCAGCAGCCAAAACCGGGACAGCTACGAGCAGTACTTC.

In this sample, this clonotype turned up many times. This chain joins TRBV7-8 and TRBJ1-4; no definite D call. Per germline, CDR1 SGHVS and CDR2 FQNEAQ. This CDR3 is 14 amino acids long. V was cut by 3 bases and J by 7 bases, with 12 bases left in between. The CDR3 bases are TGTGCCAGCAGCTTTCAGGTGGAGGGTGAAAAACTGTTTTTT. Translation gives CASSFQVEGEKLFF. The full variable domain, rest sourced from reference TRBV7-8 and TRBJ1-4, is GAGVSQSPRYKVAKRGQDVALRCDPISGHVSLFWYQQALGQGPEFLTYFQNEAQLDKSGLPSDRFFAERPEGSVSTLKIQRTQQEDSAVYLCASSFQVEGEKLFFGSGTQLSVL.

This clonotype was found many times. CDR3 nucleotides: TGCGCCAGCAGCCCCCCTAGTAGCGGGATAAGCACAGATACGCAGTATTTT. This encodes CASSPPSSGISTDTQYF. The chain carries TRBV5-1 and TRBJ2-3; 8 positions match TRBD2. CDR3 size: 17 residues. The germline CDR1 and CDR2 sequences are SGHRS and YFSETQ. Trimming cost V 4 bases and J 0 bases; bases outside gene matches: 10.

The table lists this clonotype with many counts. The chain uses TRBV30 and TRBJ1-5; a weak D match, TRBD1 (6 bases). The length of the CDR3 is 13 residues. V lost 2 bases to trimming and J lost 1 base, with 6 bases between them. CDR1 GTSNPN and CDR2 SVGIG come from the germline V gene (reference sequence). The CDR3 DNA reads TGTGCCTGGAGTCAGGGGAGCAATCAGCCCCAGCATTTT. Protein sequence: CAWSQGSNQPQHF.

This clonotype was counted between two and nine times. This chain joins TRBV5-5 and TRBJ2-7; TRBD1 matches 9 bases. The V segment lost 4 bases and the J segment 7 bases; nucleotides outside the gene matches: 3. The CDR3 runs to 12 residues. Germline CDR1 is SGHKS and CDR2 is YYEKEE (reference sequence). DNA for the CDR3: TGTGCCAGCAGCCGGGACAGGGCTGAGCAGTACTTC. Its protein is CASSRDRAEQYF. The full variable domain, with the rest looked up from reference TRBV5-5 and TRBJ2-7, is DAGVTQSPTHLIKTRGQQVTLRCSPISGHKSVSWYQQVLGQGPQFIFQYYEKEERGRGNFPDRFSARQFPNYSSELNVNALLLGDSALYLCASSRDRAEQYFGPGTRLTVT.

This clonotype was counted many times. In DNA, the CDR3 is TGCAGTGCTCCAGGGGAGGGCACTGAAGCTTTCTTT. It codes for CSAPGEGTEAFF. This chain uses TRBV20-1 with TRBJ1-1; D may be TRBD1 (6 bases). The CDR3 has 12 residues. The ends were cut back, 5 bases at V and 4 bases at J, with 11 bases in the middle. Germline lookup yields CDR1 DFQATT and CDR2 SNEGSKA (reference sequence).

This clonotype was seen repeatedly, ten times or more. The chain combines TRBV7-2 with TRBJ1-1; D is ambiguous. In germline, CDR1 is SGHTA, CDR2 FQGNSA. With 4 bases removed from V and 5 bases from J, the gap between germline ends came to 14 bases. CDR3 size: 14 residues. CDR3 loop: CASSSSPSGTEAFF. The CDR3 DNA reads TGTGCCAGCAGCTCATCCCCCTCTGGGACTGAAGCTTTCTTT.

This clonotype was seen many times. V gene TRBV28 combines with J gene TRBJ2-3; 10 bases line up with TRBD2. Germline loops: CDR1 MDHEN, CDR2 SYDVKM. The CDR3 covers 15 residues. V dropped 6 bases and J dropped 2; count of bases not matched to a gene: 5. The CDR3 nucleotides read TGTGCCAGCAGGGAAGCGGGGGGGATCACAGATACGCAGTATTTT. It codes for CASREAGGITDTQYF.

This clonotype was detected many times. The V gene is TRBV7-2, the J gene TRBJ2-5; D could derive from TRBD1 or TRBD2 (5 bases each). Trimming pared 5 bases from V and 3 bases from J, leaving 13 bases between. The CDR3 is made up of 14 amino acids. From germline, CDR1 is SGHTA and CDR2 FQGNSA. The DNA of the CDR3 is TGTGCCAGCAGCGGGACCAGTCCCAAAGAGACCCAGTACTTC. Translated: CASSGTSPKETQYF.

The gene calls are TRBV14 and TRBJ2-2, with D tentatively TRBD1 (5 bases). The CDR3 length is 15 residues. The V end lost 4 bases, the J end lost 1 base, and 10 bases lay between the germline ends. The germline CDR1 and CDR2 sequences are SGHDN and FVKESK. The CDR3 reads CASSLEDRNTGELFF. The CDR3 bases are TGTGCCAGCAGCCTAGAAGACAGGAACACCGGGGAGCTGTTTTTT. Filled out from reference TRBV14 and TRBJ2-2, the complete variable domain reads EAGVTQFPSHSVIEKGQTVTLRCDPISGHDNLYWYRRVMGKEIKFLLHFVKESKQDESGMPNNRFLAERTGGTYSTLKVQPAELEDSGVYFCASSLEDRNTGELFFGEGSRLTVL.

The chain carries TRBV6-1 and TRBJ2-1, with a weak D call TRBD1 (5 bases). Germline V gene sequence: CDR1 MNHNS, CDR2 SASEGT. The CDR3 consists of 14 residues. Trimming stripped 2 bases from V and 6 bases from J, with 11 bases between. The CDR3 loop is CASSEYDRSNEQFF. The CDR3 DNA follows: TGTGCCAGCAGTGAATATGACAGAAGCAATGAGCAGTTCTTC.